This T cell receptor (beta chain) was sequenced in a study of cytomegalovirus exposure and HLA in healthy donors (dated by TCRdb to 2016 to 2017). Regarding the study in general: A later analysis indicated that the 120 validation repertoires were generated on the platform also employed for the approximately 690 repertoires of the first cohort. To predict cytomegalovirus infection status, the study brought together high-throughput TCR immunosequencing, statistical association of individual TCRs with disease status, and machine learning. The study aimed to test whether cataloging public T cell receptors could reveal signatures of past pathogen exposure. In addition to the first cohort of around 670 subjects, a separate validation cohort of 130 or so different subjects was used. Overall study results and their limits: The validation cohort had no HLA typing available for a later analysis, so co-occurrence within that cohort was assessed over all 110 or so repertoires. Across donors, most TCR sequences were observed very rarely, whereas some public TCRs were present in many individuals. The authors suggested that the approach could potentially be extended to other disease states and immunological phenotypes. The classifier was reported to diagnose cytomegalovirus status with high specificity and sensitivity in both the original and validation cohorts. Three of the identified cytomegalovirus-associated TCR beta chains were confirmed in vitro to be specific for cytomegalovirus antigens. In a later analysis, TCRs clustered in the first cohort were found to also tend to co-occur in the 100 to 150 validation repertoires, with approximately 93% of cluster scores above 0. The study listed 164 TCR beta chains as associated with cytomegalovirus.

Donors formed part of the validation cohort, which comprised 95 to 150 subjects and was distinct from the first cohort of 690 or so subjects. A remark on this clone: No antigen is known for it. No base qualities exist here, and no much larger clone lies one base off it.

Library preparation used the immunoSEQ multiplex PCR assay. The paper's processing steps were these. A statistical classification framework was built for diagnosing cytomegalovirus status from the catalog of TCR beta chain sequences. Sourced from immuneACCESS, this table was stored by TCRdb with only in-frame sequences that have V and J called. A share of the clones is absent; for the studies checked, an unresolved V gene accounts for under half, and the remainder has no known explanation. V and J calls and clone size are those listed in that table; D and trimming were worked out from the DNA. The sample table lists around 150,000 clones, around nine tenths of them with a count of one. The biggest ten clones account for 3.3% of the sample. Material: PBMCs. This clonotype was obtained from a woman between 18 and 29 years old in good health and CMV-seropositive.

The DNA reads TGCGCCAGCAGCACGGACAGCGTCCCCTACGAGCAGTACTTC. This is translated as CASSTDSVPYEQYF. The rearranged chain carries TRBV5-1 and TRBJ2-7; the D segment could be TRBD1, given 6 matching bases. The V and J ends are trimmed by 4 bases and 2 bases, leaving 13 bases between them. Via the germline V gene, CDR1 is SGHRS and CDR2 YFSETQ. Taken from cysteine to phenylalanine, the CDR3 has 14 residues. The DNA shown is the 42-base CDR3, in frame from base 1.